The 2 T cell receptor beta chains listed next were all sequenced from one sample in a study of response to subunit inactivated influenza vaccine. MiXCR was run by TCRdb on the RT-PCR reads, yielding one entry per CDR3 protein. The top ten hold 8.5% to 14% of the sample, which has approximately 500,000 distinct CDR3 sequences, 11% to 15% seen once. Material: PBMCs from blood, obtained 11 to 12 days after vaccination. These TCRs come from a man aged 50 or older who received an inactivated influenza vaccine.

V gene TRBV12-3 or TRBV12-4 combines with J gene TRBJ2-7, with 7 nucleotides matching TRBD1. CDR3 length equals 13 residues. The ends lost 5 bases at V and 2 bases at J; junction bases unmatched: 3. The CDR3 sequence is CASSGTATYEQYF. CDR3 DNA: TGTGCCAGCAGTGGGACAGCCACCTACGAGCAGTACTTC.

This clonotype was counted a few times. V gene TRBV2 combines with J gene TRBJ2-1; D might be TRBD1 (6 bases). V lost 2 bases and J lost 8, with 13 bases in between. CDR3 size: 14 residues. CDR1 is SNHLY, CDR2 FYNNEI, per germline. CDR3 bases: TGTGCCAGCAGTGAATGGCAGGGGAACGATGAGCAGTTCTTC. This codes for CASSEWQGNDEQFF.